Presented here are 9 T cell receptor beta chains from one specimen sequenced in a study of CD8 T cells in ankylosing spondylitis. Whole-study results and caveats: Roughly eight highly homologous variants made up a TCR beta motif that seemed to typify ankylosing spondylitis blood.

MiXCR, run by TCRdb on the 5' RACE reads, gives a single entry per CDR3 protein. The data contain hundreds of thousands of distinct CDR3 sequences, roughly 18% of them seen just once; the ten biggest clones take up around 0.92%. These TCRs' antigens remain unknown. The source material was blood, either unsorted or a sorted T cell fraction (not recorded which). The source of these receptors is a male donor with ankylosing spondylitis.

This clonotype came up a few times. J is TRBJ2-3 and V is TRBV12-3 or TRBV12-4, with 13 bases fitting TRBD2. CDR3 size: 20 residues. J was trimmed by 0 bases and V by 1 base; bases with no gene match: 10. The CDR3 DNA reads TGTGCCAGCAGTTTAGGAGGACTAGCGGGAGTATCGGCTAGCACAGATACGCAGTATTTT. Translated, it gives CASSLGGLAGVSASTDTQYF.

The rearrangement links TRBV3-1 to TRBJ1-4; the D is unclear. Germline CDR1 and CDR2: LGHDT and YNNKEL (reference sequence). CDR3 length: 15 amino acids. V dropped 2 bases and J dropped 3 bases, with 10 bases sitting between them. The CDR3 loop is CASSQRTSANEKLFF. DNA for the CDR3: TGTGCCAGCAGCCAACGCACGTCGGCTAATGAAAAACTGTTTTTT.

This rearrangement joins TRBV3-1 to TRBJ2-1; TRBD2 matches at 13 bases. The CDR3 totals 17 residues. V shed 4 bases, J shed 7 bases, and the junction held 10 bases outside the gene matches. The germline gives CDR1 LGHDT, CDR2 YNNKEL (reference sequence). The CDR3: CASSLTGTSGKRNEQFF. The CDR3 bases are TGTGCCAGCAGCCTCACCGGGACTAGCGGGAAACGGAATGAGCAGTTCTTC.

The sample holds a few counts of this clonotype. The chain employs TRBV20-1 and TRBJ2-5; D is possibly TRBD2 (5 bases). The ends were cut back, 3 bases at V and 5 bases at J, with 16 bases in the middle. This CDR3 has 14 residues. Germline V lookup: CDR1 DFQATT, CDR2 SNEGSKA (reference sequence). The CDR3 protein is CSASGLQGLETQYF. In DNA form, the CDR3 reads TGCAGTGCTAGTGGCCTACAAGGACTGGAGACCCAGTACTTC.

With regard to this clonotype: One end of the junction varies from germline; a read error may be responsible. This chain uses TRBV12-3 or TRBV12-4 with TRBJ2-3; 12 bases fit TRBD2. The CDR3 has 15 amino acids. CDR3 sequence (DNA): TGTGTCAGCAGCCTAGCGGGGGGGAGAACAGATACGCAGTATTTT. This translates into CVSSLAGGRTDTQYF.

This chain connects TRBV19 to TRBJ2-3; weak D call: TRBD2 (5 bases). V lost 5 bases to trimming and J lost 3 bases, with 12 bases between them. The CDR3 sequence is 14 residues long. CDR1 is LNHDA and CDR2 is SQIVND in the germline V gene (reference sequence). The CDR3 region has the DNA TGTGCCAGTAGTCGCCCGGGGATTACAGATACGCAGTATTTT. As protein: CASSRPGITDTQYF.

This clonotype appeared a few times. The J gene is TRBJ2-5, the V gene TRBV5-1; 8 nucleotides align to TRBD2. CDR1 and CDR2 from the germline V gene are SGHRS and YFSETQ. The CDR3 consists of 16 residues. V was pared by 0 bases and J by 0 bases, with 4 bases of the junction left unmatched. In nucleotides, the CDR3 is TGCGCCAGCAGCTTGGACAGCGGGGGATACCAAGAGACCCAGTACTTC. This encodes CASSLDSGGYQETQYF.

This clonotype was picked up many times. The rearrangement uses TRBV18 and TRBJ1-5; D is unclear. Trimming stripped 8 bases from V and 0 bases from J, with 11 bases between. The CDR3 sequence is 14 residues long. Germline V gene lookup returns CDR1 KGHSH and CDR2 LQKENI. The CDR3 coding sequence is TGTGCCAGCAGCCCGGGATATAGCAATCAGCCCCAGCATTTT. Its protein is CASSPGYSNQPQHF.

The rearrangement uses TRBV15 and TRBJ2-1; 7 bases match TRBD1. The CDR3 runs 15 residues. Trimming at V came to 4 bases and at J to 6 bases, leaving 9 bases not matched to a gene. Germline assignment: CDR1 LNHNV and CDR2 YYDKDF (reference sequence). The CDR3 DNA sequence: TGTGCCACCAGCACCTCGCCGGGACAGACCAATGAGCAGTTCTTC. Its protein product is CATSTSPGQTNEQFF.